This record concerns one T cell receptor beta chain sequence. Clones were sequenced by immunoSEQ multiplex PCR, and TCRdb holds only the in-frame ones, with some missing. Among some 390,000 clones listed, about 90% were seen once. The length of the CDR3 is 15 residues. V gave up 1 base and J gave up 8 bases, with 17 bases separating them. From germline, CDR1 is SGHVS and CDR2 FQNEAQ. This record comes from a study of blood T cell repertoires in COVID-19. Study as a whole: T cells, B-cell-depleted T cells, or PBMCs supplied cDNA or gDNA.

The J gene is TRBJ1-1, the V gene TRBV7-8; tentatively, D is TRBD1 (6 bases). The sequence derives from a woman in her 30s who had recovered from COVID-19. Input material: PBMCs or T cells enriched from blood (not recorded which). CDR3 sequence reads: CASSLVKGGVGEAFF. In nucleotides, the CDR3 is TGTGCCAGCAGCTTAGTGAAGGGGGGGGTCGGGGAAGCTTTCTTT.